This T cell receptor (beta chain) appears in the sequencing data of a study of early T cells in non-severe SARS-CoV-2 infection. The V gene's germline CDR1 is DFQATT and CDR2 SNEGSKA (reference sequence). V was pared by 0 bases and J by 0 bases, with 8 bases of the junction left unmatched. CDR3 length equals 18 residues. This clonotype was seen only a few times. Its antigen is not identified. Notes on the study in general: Sequences matched to VDJdb favored anti-spike CD8 responses, while private and CD4 specificities were missed.

Attachment of unique molecular identifiers to individual cDNA molecules was performed. Via MiXCR, TCRdb re-called the 5' RACE reads, giving one row per CDR3 protein. The sample comprises 86,000 or so distinct CDR3 sequences, more than 13% of which are singletons, and approximately 3.3% rests with the top ten. This chain uses TRBV20-1 with TRBJ2-1, with 10 bases that match TRBD2. Input material: whole blood. The receptor's source is an adult who was a healthcare worker with PCR-confirmed SARS-CoV-2 infection or an uninfected control (not recorded which). The CDR3 nucleotides read TGCAGTGCTAGAGATCTCCTAGCGGGGGTCAGCTCCTACAATGAGCAGTTCTTC. This translates into CSARDLLAGVSSYNEQFF.